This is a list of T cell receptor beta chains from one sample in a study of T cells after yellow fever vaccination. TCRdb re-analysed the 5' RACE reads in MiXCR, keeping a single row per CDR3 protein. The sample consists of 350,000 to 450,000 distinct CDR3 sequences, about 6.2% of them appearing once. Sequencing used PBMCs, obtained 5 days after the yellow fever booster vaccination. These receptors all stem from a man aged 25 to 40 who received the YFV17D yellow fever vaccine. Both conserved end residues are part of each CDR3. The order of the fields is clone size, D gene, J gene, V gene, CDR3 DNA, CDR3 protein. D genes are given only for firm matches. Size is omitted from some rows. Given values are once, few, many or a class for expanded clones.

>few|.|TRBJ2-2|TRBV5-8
TGTGCCAGCAGCTTGTCGATACAAATAAACACCGGGGAGCTGTTTTTT
CASSLSIQINTGELFF
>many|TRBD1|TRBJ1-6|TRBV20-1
TGCAGTGCTAGAGATGGACAGGACGCTACCTATAATTCACCCCTCCACTTT
CSARDGQDATYNSPLHF
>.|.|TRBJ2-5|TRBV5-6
TGTGCCAGCAGCTCCTGGGCTAATGACGAGACCCAGTACTTC
CASSSWANDETQYF
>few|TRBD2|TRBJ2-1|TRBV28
TGTGCCAGCTCCTCTAGTGGGCGGGAGGGCCTCGATGAGCAGTTCTTC
CASSSSGREGLDEQFF
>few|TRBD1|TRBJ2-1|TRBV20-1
TGCAGTGCTAGTGAGGGGGCATGGAATGAGCAGTTCTTC
CSASEGAWNEQFF
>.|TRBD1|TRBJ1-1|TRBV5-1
TGCGGCAGCCGGGGACAGCCGAACGCTGAAGCTTTCTTT
CGSRGQPNAEAFF
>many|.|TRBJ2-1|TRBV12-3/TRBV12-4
TGTGCCAGCATGGGTCCGGGGATAGATGAGCAGTTCTTC
CASMGPGIDEQFF
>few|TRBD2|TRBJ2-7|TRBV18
TGTGCCAGCTTACATGGGACTAGCGGGATCTACGAGCAGTACTTC
CASLHGTSGIYEQYF
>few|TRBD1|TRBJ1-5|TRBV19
TGTGCCAGTAGTATATGGGGACAGGCGACTCCACGGCAGCCCCAGCATTTT
CASSIWGQATPRQPQHF
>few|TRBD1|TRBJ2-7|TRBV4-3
TGCGCCAGCAGCCAACAGAGGACAGGCGCGGAAGAGCAGTACTTC
CASSQQRTGAEEQYF
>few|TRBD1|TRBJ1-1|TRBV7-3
TGTGCCAGCAGCTTAACCTGGACAGGCTCTTACACTGAAGCTTTCTTT
CASSLTWTGSYTEAFF
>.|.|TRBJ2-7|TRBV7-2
TGTGCCAGCAGCTTACTCGGACAGACTTACGAGCAGTACTTC
CASSLLGQTYEQYF
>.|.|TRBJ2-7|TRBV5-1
TGCGCCAGCAGCCTTCAGACTGCAACCTACGAGCAGTACTTC
CASSLQTATYEQYF
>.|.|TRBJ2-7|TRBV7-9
TGTGCCAGCAGCTTAGCCGCTAGCGAAAAGTACTTC
CASSLAASEKYF
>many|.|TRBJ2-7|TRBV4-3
TGCGCCAGCAGCCACGAGGTAGACAGGCGCTACGAGCAGTACTTC
CASSHEVDRRYEQYF
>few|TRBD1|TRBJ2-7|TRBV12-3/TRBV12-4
TGTGCCAGCGGGGGACAGGGGGCAACCTACGAGCAGTACTTC
CASGGQGATYEQYF
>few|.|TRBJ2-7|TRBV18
TGTGCCAGCTCACCACAGGGAAGGGAGGCCTACGAGCAGTACTTC
CASSPQGREAYEQYF
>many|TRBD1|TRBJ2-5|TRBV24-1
TGTGCCACCAGACGGAACAGGGGGCAATTGGTTGAGACCCAGTACTTC
CATRRNRGQLVETQYF
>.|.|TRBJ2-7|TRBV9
TGTGCCAGCAGCGTAGGGGGCGGAGAGCAGTACTTC
CASSVGGGEQYF
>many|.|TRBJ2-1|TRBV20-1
TGCAGTGCTAGCCGTACTGGAGAGCAGTTCTTC
CSASRTGEQFF
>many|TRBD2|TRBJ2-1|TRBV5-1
TGCGCCAGCAGCTTGCAGGCTGGGACTAGTGGCGATGAGCAGTTCTTC
CASSLQAGTSGDEQFF
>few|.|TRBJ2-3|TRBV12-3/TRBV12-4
TGTGCCAGCAGTTTAATCTCCGGACCAAGGGGCACAGATACGCAGTATTTT
CASSLISGPRGTDTQYF
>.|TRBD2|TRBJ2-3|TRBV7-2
TGTGCCAGCAGCGTGGGACTAGCGGGGATTACGCAGTATTTT
CASSVGLAGITQYF
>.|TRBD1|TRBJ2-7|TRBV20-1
TGCAGTGCTGACCCTCGACAGGGCTCCTACGAGCAGTACTTC
CSADPRQGSYEQYF
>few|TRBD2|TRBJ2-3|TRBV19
TGTGCCAGTAGTACGCCGGGACTACCGGGGATGGATACGCAGTATTTT
CASSTPGLPGMDTQYF
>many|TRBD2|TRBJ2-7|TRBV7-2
TGTGCCAGCAGCTTTCAAGCGGGAGATTACCCACCCCACGAGCAGTACTTC
CASSFQAGDYPPHEQYF
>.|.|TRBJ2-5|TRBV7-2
TGTGCCAGCAGCCCGCGTTGGACTCCTCAGGAGGAGACCCAGTACTTC
CASSPRWTPQEETQYF
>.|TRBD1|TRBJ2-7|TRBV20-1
TGCAGTGCTACGGACAGGGATCCCGAGCAGTACTTC
CSATDRDPEQYF
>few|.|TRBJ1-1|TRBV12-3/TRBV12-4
TGTGCCAGCAGTTTAGTTGGCATACCGAACACTGAAGCTTTCTTT
CASSLVGIPNTEAFF
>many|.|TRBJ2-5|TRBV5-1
TGCGCCAGCAGCTTAACTAACGAACGGGGGTCTGGGGAGACCCAGTACTTC
CASSLTNERGSGETQYF
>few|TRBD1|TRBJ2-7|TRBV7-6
TGTGCCAGCAGTAGGGACAGGGCCGGCGAGCAGTACTTC
CASSRDRAGEQYF
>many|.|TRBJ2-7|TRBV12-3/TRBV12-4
TGTGCCAGCAGTCAACCGGGACAAGGGATTTACGAGCAGTACTTC
CASSQPGQGIYEQYF
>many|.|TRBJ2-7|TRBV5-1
TGCGCCAGCAGCAAGGGACTGGGAGAGCAGTACTTC
CASSKGLGEQYF
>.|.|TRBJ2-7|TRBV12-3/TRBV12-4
TGTGCCAGCAGTACCCGGGAAGGTTCGTTCAACGAGCAGTACTTC
CASSTREGSFNEQYF
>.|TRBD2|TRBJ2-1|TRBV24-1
TGTGCCACCAGTGTAGCGGGAGGGCGGTATGAGCAGTTCTTC
CATSVAGGRYEQFF
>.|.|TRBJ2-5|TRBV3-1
TGTGCCAGCAGTAGGAATAACCAAGAGACCCAGTACTTC
CASSRNNQETQYF
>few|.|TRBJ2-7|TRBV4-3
TGCGCCAGCAGCCAAGAAAGGGCAGGGTATAACTACGAGCAGTACTTC
CASSQERAGYNYEQYF
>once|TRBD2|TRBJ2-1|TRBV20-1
TGCAGTGCTAGCGGGAGGGCCAAGAATGAGCAGTTCTTC
CSASGRAKNEQFF
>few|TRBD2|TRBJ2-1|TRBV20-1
TGCAGTGCCCGACTAGCGGGTTCGAAGGATGAGCAGTTCTTC
CSARLAGSKDEQFF
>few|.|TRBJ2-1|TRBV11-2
TGTGCCAGCAGCTTCCCCTCGGACAATGAGCAGTTCTTC
CASSFPSDNEQFF
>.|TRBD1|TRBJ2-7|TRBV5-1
TGCGCCAGCAGCTCCGGGACAGACAGTACCTACGAGCAGTACTTC
CASSSGTDSTYEQYF
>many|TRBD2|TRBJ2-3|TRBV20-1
TGCAGTGCAGGGCCGGCGGGAGGGCCAGATACGCAGTATTTT
CSAGPAGGPDTQYF
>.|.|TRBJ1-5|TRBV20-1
TGCAGTGCTTCGGATAGGGAGCCCCAGCATTTT
CSASDREPQHF
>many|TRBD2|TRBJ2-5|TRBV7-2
TGTGCCAGCAGCCAGGTTTTTGGGACTAGTAGCATCCAGACCCAGTACTTC
CASSQVFGTSSIQTQYF
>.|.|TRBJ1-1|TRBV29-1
TGCAGCGTTGAAGGGCGGGAGAACACTGAAGCTTTCTTT
CSVEGRENTEAFF
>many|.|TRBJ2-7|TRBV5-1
TGCGCCAGCAGCTTGAGTCAGGGGGGTCCCTACGAGCAGTACTTC
CASSLSQGGPYEQYF
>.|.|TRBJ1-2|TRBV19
TGTGCCAGTAGTATGGGCCCCTTCGGGGAAATGGGCTATGGCTACACCTTC
CASSMGPFGEMGYGYTF
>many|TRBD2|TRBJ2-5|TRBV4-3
TGCGCCAGCAGCCAAGACTCTAGCGGGAGTGGGGGTACCCAGTACTTC
CASSQDSSGSGGTQYF
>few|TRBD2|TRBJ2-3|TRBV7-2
TGTGCCAGCAGCTTAGAGGCGGGAGGGAGGACAGATACGCAGTATTTT
CASSLEAGGRTDTQYF
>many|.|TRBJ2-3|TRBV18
TGTGCCAGCTCACCAGCGGGATACACAGATACGCAGTATTTT
CASSPAGYTDTQYF
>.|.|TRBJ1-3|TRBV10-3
TGTGCCATAAGAGACAGCGACTCTGGAAACACCATATATTTT
CAIRDSDSGNTIYF
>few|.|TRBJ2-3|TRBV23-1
TGCGCCAGCAGTCGTAGGAGCGGATCCACAGATACGCAGTATTTT
CASSRRSGSTDTQYF
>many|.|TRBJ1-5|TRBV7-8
TGTGCCAGCAGCTTAGAAGGGACATATAGCAATCAGCCCCAGCATTTT
CASSLEGTYSNQPQHF
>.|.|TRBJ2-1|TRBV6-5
TGTGCCAGCAGTTACTCGTCTCGATATGAGCAGTTCTTC
CASSYSSRYEQFF
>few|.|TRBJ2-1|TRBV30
TGTGCCTGGAGTGTACAACAGCGAGGCGAGCAGTTCTTC
CAWSVQQRGEQFF
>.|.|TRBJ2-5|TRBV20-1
TGCAGTGCTAGAGGGTCGGCTCCGCAAGAGACCCAGTACTTC
CSARGSAPQETQYF